This T cell receptor beta chain was identified in a study of T cell repertoires in cytomegalovirus infection. Looking at the study overall: From public TCR beta signatures came an indication of both CMV infection and matching HLA type. Study results and limitations: CMV-specific TCR beta clonotypes restricted by HLA-C dominated the ex vivo response.

A remark on this clonotype: The antigen is undetermined.

TCRdb independently ran MiXCR on the reads; one entry per CDR3 protein. The sample consists of roughly 860,000 distinct CDR3 sequences, about 30% of them appearing once. With V trimmed by 5 bases and J by 5 bases, 8 bases remained unmatched. CDR1 and CDR2 from the germline V gene are SQVTM and ANQGSEA. The CDR3 covers 13 residues. The TCR was taken from a human donor in good health (CMV status not recorded). Some clones in this sample may be carry-over from other donors' samples. The sequences come from cultured CD8+ T cells from PBMCs, collected from culture after CMV antigen stimulation. J is TRBJ1-1 and V is TRBV29-1; 7 bases match TRBD1. The CDR3 DNA follows: TGCAGCGTTCCCAGGGGGTTTAGGACTGAAGCTTTCTTT. Translating gives CSVPRGFRTEAFF.